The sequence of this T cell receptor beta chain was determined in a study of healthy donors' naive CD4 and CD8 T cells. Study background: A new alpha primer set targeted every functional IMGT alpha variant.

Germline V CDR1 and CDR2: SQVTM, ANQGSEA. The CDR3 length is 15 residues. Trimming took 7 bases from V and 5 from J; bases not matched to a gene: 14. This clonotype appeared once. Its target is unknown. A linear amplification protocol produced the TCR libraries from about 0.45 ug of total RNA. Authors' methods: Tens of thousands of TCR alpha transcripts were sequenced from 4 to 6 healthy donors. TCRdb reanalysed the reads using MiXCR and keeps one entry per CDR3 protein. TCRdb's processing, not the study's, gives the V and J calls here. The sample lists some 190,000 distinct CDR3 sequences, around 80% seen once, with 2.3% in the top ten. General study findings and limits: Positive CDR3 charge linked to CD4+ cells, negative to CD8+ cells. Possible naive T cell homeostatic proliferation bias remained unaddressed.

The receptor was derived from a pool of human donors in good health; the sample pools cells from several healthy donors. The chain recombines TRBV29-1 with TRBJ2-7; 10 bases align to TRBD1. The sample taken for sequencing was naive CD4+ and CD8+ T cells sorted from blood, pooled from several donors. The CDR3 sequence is CSASTLGDRGHEQYF. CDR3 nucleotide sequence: TGCAGCGCCAGTACTCTCGGGGACAGGGGACACGAGCAGTACTTC.